This T cell receptor (beta chain) was sequenced for a study of cytomegalovirus exposure and HLA in healthy donors. Regarding the study as a whole: In a later analysis, donors in an Asian-associated ancestry cluster reportedly had fewer N-insertions in productive TCRs than the cohort mean. An assumption of roughly uniform sequencing depth across donors underlay the presence/absence analyses. For TCR beta chains, V- and J-gene trimming was later linked to a missense DCLRE1C variant.

Germline CDR1 and CDR2: LNHDA and SQIVND (reference sequence). This CDR3 region has 14 residues. Comment on this clone: Its matching antigen is unknown. One end of the junction is discordant with germline, which a read error may explain.

Amplification used 60 Vbeta primers and 13 Jbeta primers. Repertoires were generated with immunoSEQ multiplex PCR, while TCRdb's copy carries only in-frame clones and drops some. This sample has fewer than 40,000 clones, with approximately 82% found just once. Healthy donors of bone marrow made up the group. This sequence was found in a woman aged 18-29 years in good health and CMV-seronegative. V gene TRBV19 combines with J gene TRBJ1-5; D ambiguous. Sequences were obtained from PBMCs. CDR3 coding DNA: TGTGCCAGTAGTGTGTACAGTGTGGATCAGCCCCAGAATTTT. The encoded protein is CASSVYSVDQPQNF.